Below are 17 T cell receptor beta chains sequenced from a single sample in a study of response to subunit inactivated influenza vaccine. One entry per CDR3 protein, called by TCRdb with MiXCR from the RT-PCR reads. The table includes more than 600,000 distinct CDR3 sequences, around a sixth detected once. Sequences were derived from PBMCs from blood, sampled approximately 5 days after vaccination. The origin of the receptors is a middle-aged man who received an inactivated influenza vaccine.

This clonotype was seen only a few times. The chain combines TRBV7-3 with TRBJ2-7; possible D gene TRBD1, 6 bases. Germline assignment: CDR1 SGHTA and CDR2 FQGTGA. CDR3 length: 17 amino acids. Trimming pared 3 bases from V and 4 bases from J, leaving 22 bases between. Here the CDR3 DNA reads TGTGCCAGCAGCTTTCTTTCAGGACAGAGAGTCCCTTACGAGCAGTACTTC. Its translation is CASSFLSGQRVPYEQYF.

In this sample, this clonotype turned up a few times. The V call is TRBV3-1, the J call TRBJ2-5; D is unclear. Trimming took off 3 bases at V and 5 bases at J, with 13 bases between the two ends. The CDR3 consists of 14 residues. Germline V gene data show CDR1 as LGHDT and CDR2 as YNNKEL (reference sequence). DNA for the CDR3: TGTGCCAGCAGCCATAATTACGGAGAGGAGACCCAGTACTTC. Protein sequence: CASSHNYGEETQYF.

This clonotype was observed a handful of times. The genes are TRBV5-1 and TRBJ1-4, with D perhaps matching TRBD1 (6 bases). Trimming pared 0 bases from V and 6 bases from J, leaving 9 bases between. Germline CDR1 and CDR2: SGHRS and YFSETQ. The CDR3 runs 14 residues. The CDR3 DNA is TGCGCCAGCAGCTTGGCAGGGGCGGATGAAAAACTGTTTTTT. Protein product: CASSLAGADEKLFF.

This chain links TRBV2 with TRBJ2-7, with 10 bases aligning to TRBD2. With 1 base clipped from V and 2 bases from J, the junction kept 5 bases outside the gene matches. This CDR3 has 16 amino acids. In germline, CDR1 is SNHLY, CDR2 FYNNEI. The CDR3 nucleotides are TGTGCCAGCAGTGAAGGGTTAGCGGGAGGACCCTACGAGCAGTACTTC. Protein: CASSEGLAGGPYEQYF.

This clonotype has a handful of counts. This chain connects TRBV4-3 to TRBJ2-5; 12 bases fit TRBD2. The CDR3 is 16 residues long. CDR1 is LGHNA, CDR2 YSLEER, per germline. J was trimmed by 5 bases and V by 0 bases; bases with no gene match: 4. In DNA form, the CDR3 reads TGCGCCAGCAGCCAAGATCGCCTAGCGGGAGGGGAGACCCAGTACTTC. Protein product: CASSQDRLAGGETQYF.

This clonotype has just a few counts. The chain carries TRBV5-1 and TRBJ2-5, with D perhaps TRBD2 (5 bases). The length of the CDR3 is 16 residues. V was trimmed by 2 bases and J by 7 bases, leaving 21 bases between them. CDR1 is SGHRS, CDR2 YFSETQ, per germline. In DNA form, the CDR3 reads TGCGCCAGCAGCTTCTCCCTCCCAGGAACCCGGGGGACCCAGTACTTC. Translation gives CASSFSLPGTRGTQYF.

In its sample, this clonotype was seen a few times. This chain connects TRBV20-1 to TRBJ2-7, with D tentatively TRBD1 or TRBD2 (6 bases each). V lost 0 bases, J lost 5 bases, and 17 bases lay in between. Germline V gene sequence: CDR1 DFQATT, CDR2 SNEGSKA (reference sequence). This CDR3 region has 15 residues. The CDR3, as DNA: TGCAGTGCTAGAGACTTTTTAGGGGGGCGGCACGAGCAGTACTTC. It translates to CSARDFLGGRHEQYF.

This clonotype was seen many times. The CDR3 region is CASSLDWTGADTQYF. The CDR3 DNA reads TGCGCCAGCAGCTTGGATTGGACAGGGGCTGATACGCAGTATTTT. This rearrangement joins TRBV5-1 to TRBJ2-3, with 9 bases identical to TRBD1. There are 15 residues in the CDR3. Germline CDR1 is SGHRS and CDR2 is YFSETQ. Trimming took 0 bases from V and 6 from J; bases not matched to a gene: 5.

This clonotype was counted only a few times. J is TRBJ2-2 and V is TRBV6-5; TRBD2 agrees at 10 bases. J was trimmed by 4 bases and V by 2 bases; bases with no gene match: 1. Germline values: CDR1 MNHEY, CDR2 SVGAGI. The CDR3 totals 15 residues. CDR3 sequence reads: CASSYQREGTGELFF. CDR3 sequence (DNA): TGTGCCAGCAGTTACCAGCGGGAGGGCACCGGGGAGCTGTTTTTT.

This clonotype was seen ten or more times. This sequence joins TRBV29-1 and TRBJ2-7, with 10 bases aligning to TRBD1. CDR1 SQVTM and CDR2 ANQGSEA come from the germline V gene. The junction had 6 bases not matched to a gene; V was cut back by 4 bases and J by 3 bases. The CDR3 extends over 14 amino acids. The CDR3 nucleotides are TGCAGCGTTGTAAAAGGACAGGGGGACTACGAGCAGTACTTC. Its translation: CSVVKGQGDYEQYF.

This chain links TRBV6-1 with TRBJ1-1; 8 bases are a match to TRBD1. With 6 bases clipped from V and 5 bases from J, the junction kept 11 bases outside the gene matches. CDR1 and CDR2 from the germline V gene are MNHNS and SASEGT. This CDR3 spans 15 amino acids. Here the CDR3 reads CASSRVQGARTEAFF. The CDR3 region has the DNA TGTGCCAGCAGCCGCGTCCAGGGGGCCAGAACTGAAGCTTTCTTT.

V is TRBV5-1 and J is TRBJ2-7, with 8 bases matching TRBD2. The V gene's germline CDR1 is SGHRS and CDR2 YFSETQ. The CDR3 is 15 residues long. After removal of 4 bases from V and 4 bases from J, the junction contained 10 bases not matched to a gene. The CDR3 here is CASSPGGAELYEQYF. DNA of the CDR3: TGCGCCAGCAGCCCCGGGGGGGCTGAATTGTACGAGCAGTACTTC.

The rearrangement links TRBV11-2 to TRBJ2-1; 8 bases match TRBD2. V shed 1 base, J shed 0 bases, and the junction held 17 bases outside the gene matches. In germline, CDR1 is SGHAT, CDR2 FQNNGV. The CDR3 contains 21 residues. CDR3: CASSLGGLLRGAESSYNEQFF. Here the CDR3 DNA reads TGTGCCAGCAGCTTAGGAGGGCTGTTGCGGGGGGCCGAATCCTCCTACAATGAGCAGTTCTTC.

This clonotype has a count of ten or more. J is TRBJ2-3 and V is TRBV6-2 or TRBV6-3; 10 bases line up with TRBD1. This CDR3 is built from 18 residues. The V gene end was trimmed by 2 bases and the J gene end by 6 bases; junction bases not matched to a gene: 14. The germline V gene has CDR1 MNHEY and CDR2 SVGEGT. The CDR3 here is CASSYPSAETGGADTQYF. CDR3 nucleotides: TGTGCCAGCAGTTACCCGTCGGCTGAGACAGGGGGCGCGGATACGCAGTATTTT.

V usage is TRBV6-2 or TRBV6-3 and J usage is TRBJ1-1; 7 bases map to TRBD1. The V and J ends lost 6 bases and 8 bases, in that order; junction bases with no gene match: 3. This CDR3 has 11 amino acids. Germline lookup yields CDR1 MNHEY and CDR2 SVGEGT. The CDR3, as DNA: TGTGCCAGCAGATACAGGGGCGAAGCTTTCTTT. Residues: CASRYRGEAFF.

This clonotype was seen more than once but under ten times. The chain employs TRBV7-9 and TRBJ2-3, with 12 bases aligning to TRBD2. Germline CDR1 SEHNR, CDR2 FQNEAQ (reference sequence). The junction had 3 bases not matched to a gene; V was cut back by 1 base and J by 1 base. The CDR3 runs to 17 residues. The CDR3 bases are TGTGCCAGCAGCTTAGGTGGACTAGCGGGACGCACAGATACGCAGTATTTT. It encodes CASSLGGLAGRTDTQYF.

There are many counts of this clonotype. This chain's CDR3 is CASSLGSQQETQYF. DNA for the CDR3: TGCGCCAGCAGCTTGGGGTCGCAACAAGAGACCCAGTACTTC. The chain is built from TRBV5-1 and TRBJ2-5; D is unclear. Per the germline V gene, CDR1 is SGHRS and CDR2 is YFSETQ. The CDR3 is made up of 14 amino acids. V was clipped by 0 bases and J by 2 bases, with 8 bases between them.